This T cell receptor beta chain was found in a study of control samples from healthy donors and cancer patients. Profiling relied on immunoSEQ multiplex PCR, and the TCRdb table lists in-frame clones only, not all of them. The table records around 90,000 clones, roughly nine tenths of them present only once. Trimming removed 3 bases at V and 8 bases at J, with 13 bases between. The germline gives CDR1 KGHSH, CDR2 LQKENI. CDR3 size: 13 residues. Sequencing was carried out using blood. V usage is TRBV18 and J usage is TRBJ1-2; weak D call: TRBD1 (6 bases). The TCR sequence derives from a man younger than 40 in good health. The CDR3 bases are TGTGCCAGCTCACCCCAGGGGCAAGGGGGCTACACCTTC. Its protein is CASSPQGQGGYTF.